This TCR beta chain originates from a study of shared clonotypes between healthy human individuals. In the study overall: CD4 naive and memory got three plates each, CD8 naive two, CD8 memory one.

Naive CD8 cells were CD45RO-negative, positively selected for CCR7, excluding terminally differentiated effector memory CD45RA+ cells. The protocol was immunoSEQ multiplex PCR, while the TCRdb copy is restricted to in-frame clones and leaves out a portion. The profile covers roughly 770,000 clones, with 90% to 97% appearing a single time and less than 0.25% taken by the ten largest. This sequence originates from a man in his thirties or forties in good health. The source material was naive CD8+ T cells sorted from blood.

CDR3 sequence (DNA): TGTGCCAGCAGCTTAGCCAAGACAGGCAGATCCTACGAGCAGTACTTC. This codes for CASSLAKTGRSYEQYF. The V and J genes are TRBV7-9 and TRBJ2-7; D might be TRBD1 (6 bases). Looked up from germline, CDR1 is SEHNR and CDR2 is FQNEAQ (reference sequence). This CDR3 is built from 16 residues. The V gene lost 0 bases and the J gene lost 1 base, with 13 bases spanning the gap.